The 29 T cell receptor beta chains given below trace back to one sample, sequenced in a study of shared clonotypes between healthy human individuals. Here immunoSEQ multiplex PCR was the method, and the copy in TCRdb shows in-frame clones only, minus some. This sample carries 1.5 million to 2.5 million clones, roughly 94% of them seen once, and the ten largest clones take 0.9% to 1.5%. The naive CD8 fraction comprised CD45RO-negative cells positively selected for CCR7 and excluded terminally differentiated effector memory CD45RA+ cells. The sample comprised naive CD8+ T cells sorted from blood. These receptors were obtained from a man younger than 30 in good health.

This clone showed up just once. The chain couples TRBV13 to TRBJ2-3; D gene ambiguous. The CDR3 extends over 15 amino acids. V lost 4 bases to trimming and J lost 0 bases, with 11 bases between them. The V gene's germline CDR1 is PRHDT and CDR2 FYEKMQ (reference sequence). CDR3 residues: CASSSREMSTDTQYF. CDR3 sequence (DNA): TGTGCCAGCAGCTCTAGGGAAATGAGCACAGATACGCAGTATTTT.

The V gene is TRBV5-1, the J gene TRBJ1-1; possible D gene TRBD1, 5 bases. Trimming removed 0 bases from V and 1 base from J, with 13 bases in between. The V gene's germline CDR1 is SGHRS and CDR2 YFSETQ. The CDR3 has 16 residues. DNA for the CDR3: TGCGCCAGCAGCTTGGGGGGGTCGAGGGCGAACACTGAAGCTTTCTTT. It translates to CASSLGGSRANTEAFF.

This CDR3 is CASSQGGEGPHEQYF. The DNA of the CDR3 is TGCGCCAGCAGCCAAGGGGGAGAAGGCCCCCACGAGCAGTACTTC. This chain joins TRBV4-3 and TRBJ2-7; possibly TRBD2 for D (5 bases). Germline V gene data show CDR1 as LGHNA and CDR2 as YSLEER. This CDR3 contains 15 residues. V lost 1 base and J 5 bases, leaving 15 bases between the germline ends.

The rearrangement uses TRBV30 and TRBJ2-1; the D gene is possibly TRBD2 (5 bases). Deletions cut 0 bases from V and 7 bases from J, with 10 bases between. In germline, CDR1 is GTSNPN, CDR2 SVGIG (reference sequence). CDR3 length: 13 amino acids. In DNA form, the CDR3 reads TGTGCCTGGAGTGTACTGAGAGGGAATGAGCAGTTCTTC. As protein: CAWSVLRGNEQFF.

Worth noting for this clone: Other DNA sequences within the sample encode an identical CDR3. This rearrangement joins TRBV4-3 to TRBJ2-3; 10 positions match TRBD2. The length of the CDR3 is 16 residues. J was trimmed by 1 base and V by 0 bases; bases with no gene match: 1. CDR1 LGHNA and CDR2 YSLEER come from the germline V gene. This chain's CDR3 is CASSQDLAGGTDTQYF. Written as DNA, the CDR3 is TGCGCCAGCAGCCAAGATCTAGCGGGGGGCACAGATACGCAGTATTTT.

This chain joins TRBV27 and TRBJ2-7, with D possibly matching TRBD1 (6 bases). There are 15 residues in the CDR3. The V gene lost 5 bases and the J gene lost 2 bases, with 16 bases spanning the gap. The germline gives CDR1 MNHEY, CDR2 SMNVEV (reference sequence). As DNA, the CDR3 is TGTGCCAGCAGTCTAGGGGCAGGACAGACCTACGAGCAGTACTTC. Protein: CASSLGAGQTYEQYF.

This chain connects TRBV4-1 to TRBJ2-7; 7 bases map to TRBD1. Germline V gene lookup returns CDR1 MGHRA and CDR2 YSYEKL. V shed 2 bases and J 5 bases; nucleotides not matched to a gene: 12. CDR3 size: 16 residues. The CDR3 sequence: CASSQLYGDSKDEQYF. The CDR3, as DNA: TGCGCCAGCAGCCAACTTTATGGGGACAGTAAAGACGAGCAGTACTTC.

The chain carries TRBV5-5 and TRBJ2-1; D is possibly TRBD1 or TRBD2 (6 bases each). The germline V and J ends were trimmed by 0 bases and 0 bases, with 16 bases remaining between them. The CDR3 has 18 residues. Germline values: CDR1 SGHKS, CDR2 YYEKEE (reference sequence). The CDR3 bases are TGTGCCAGCAGCTTGGCAGGGGACTGGGAGAGCTCCTACAATGAGCAGTTCTTC. Translated, it gives CASSLAGDWESSYNEQFF.

This sequence joins TRBV7-9 and TRBJ1-1, with 12 nucleotides matching TRBD1. Per germline, CDR1 SEHNR and CDR2 FQNEAQ (reference sequence). CDR3 length: 16 amino acids. V lost 1 base and J lost 8; bases outside the gene matches: 8. This CDR3 is CASSLEPGTGGAEAFF. In nucleotides, the CDR3 is TGTGCCAGCAGCTTAGAACCCGGGACAGGGGGCGCAGAAGCTTTCTTT.

This clone was recorded once. The chain carries TRBV11-2 and TRBJ2-5; unclear D gene. The germline V gene encodes CDR1 SGHAT and CDR2 FQNNGV. This CDR3 contains 12 residues. Trimming cost V 4 bases and J 1 base, with 4 bases left between them. DNA for the CDR3: TGTGCCAGCAGCTATATCCAAGAGACCCAGTACTTC. This sequence encodes CASSYIQETQYF.

The chain has TRBV19 and TRBJ2-7; D might be TRBD2 (5 bases). V was shortened by 7 bases and J by 1 base, with 11 bases between the two germline ends. This CDR3 contains 13 residues. Per germline, CDR1 LNHDA and CDR2 SQIVND (reference sequence). In DNA, the CDR3 is TGTGCCAGTAATGAGGGCCTGTCCTACGAGCAGTACTTC. Its translation: CASNEGLSYEQYF.

The chain couples TRBV10-3 to TRBJ2-3, with unresolved D. Looked up from germline, CDR1 is ENHRY and CDR2 is SYGVKD. V was trimmed by 0 bases and J by 1 base, leaving 2 bases between them. The CDR3 is made up of 13 amino acids. The CDR3 coding sequence is TGTGCCATCAGTGAGTCCGGCACAGATACGCAGTATTTT. Protein sequence: CAISESGTDTQYF.

CDR3 DNA sequence: TGTGCCTGGAGTGGCATCGGCGAGCAGTACTTC. This encodes CAWSGIGEQYF. This sequence joins TRBV30 and TRBJ2-7; D call uncertain. V was clipped by 1 base and J by 6 bases, with 7 bases between them. Germline V gene sequence: CDR1 GTSNPN, CDR2 SVGIG (reference sequence). This CDR3 has 11 residues.

Only a few counts were recorded for this clone. The J gene is TRBJ2-3, the V gene TRBV6-5; TRBD2 agrees at 12 bases. Germline trimming cut 0 bases from V and 6 bases from J; bases unmatched to any gene: 4. CDR1 and CDR2 from the germline V gene are MNHEY and SVGAGI. This CDR3 region has 16 residues. CDR3 in DNA: TGTGCCAGCAGTTACTCGCTAGCGGGAGGGGTGGATACGCAGTATTTT. This sequence encodes CASSYSLAGGVDTQYF.

The V call is TRBV19, the J call TRBJ2-1; no clear D. Germline CDR1 reads LNHDA; CDR2 reads SQIVND (reference sequence). This CDR3 comprises 14 residues. Trimming removed 1 base from V and 5 bases from J, with 9 bases in between. The CDR3 loop is CASSIGGLNNEQFF. CDR3 coding DNA: TGTGCCAGTAGTATAGGTGGGCTTAACAATGAGCAGTTCTTC.

This chain joins TRBV5-1 and TRBJ2-3; D is tentatively TRBD1 or TRBD2 (5 bases each). From germline, CDR1 is SGHRS and CDR2 YFSETQ. The V end was cut by 1 base, the J end by 1 base, with 13 bases between. The CDR3 runs 16 residues. The CDR3 spells CASSLLSGRGTDTQYF. The CDR3 region has the DNA TGCGCCAGCAGCTTGTTATCGGGGCGCGGCACAGATACGCAGTATTTT. Combining the CDR3 with reference TRBV5-1 and TRBJ2-3 gives the whole variable domain KAGVTQTPRYLIKTRGQQVTLSCSPISGHRSVSWYQQTPGQGLQFLFEYFSETQRNKGNFPGRFSGRQFSNSRSEMNVSTLELGDSALYLCASSLLSGRGTDTQYFGPGTRLTVL.

Concerning this clone: The identical CDR3 is also encoded by other nucleotide sequences in the sample. The gene calls are TRBV30 and TRBJ1-5; D uncertain. The CDR3 length is 14 residues. Looked up from germline, CDR1 is GTSNPN and CDR2 is SVGIG (reference sequence). Between the trimmed V and J ends, which lost 0 bases and 2 bases, there was a span of 8 bases. CDR3 coding DNA: TGTGCCTGGAGTGTGGGAACAGGCAATCAGCCCCAGCATTTT. Translated: CAWSVGTGNQPQHF.

The chain is built from TRBV4-1 and TRBJ1-1; D gene uncertain. V lost 0 bases and J 1 base, leaving 6 bases between the germline ends. The length of the CDR3 is 14 residues. Germline V CDR1 and CDR2: MGHRA, YSYEKL. CDR3 DNA sequence: TGCGCCAGCAGCCAAGATAGACAGAACACTGAAGCTTTCTTT. Amino acids: CASSQDRQNTEAFF.

The rearrangement links TRBV25-1 to TRBJ1-3; no firm D call. The V gene lost 0 bases and the J gene lost 4 bases, with 7 bases spanning the gap. CDR3 length equals 14 residues. Germline CDR1 and CDR2: MGHDK and SYGVNS. For the CDR3, the DNA is TGTGCCAGCAGTGAATATCCCCCGGGAAACACCATATATTTT. Translation gives CASSEYPPGNTIYF. Supplemented by reference TRBV25-1 and TRBJ1-3, the full variable domain reads EADIYQTPRYLVIGTGKKITLECSQTMGHDKMYWYQQDPGMELHLIHYSYGVNSTEKGDLSSESTVSRIRTEHFPLTLESARPSHTSQYLCASSEYPPGNTIYFGEGSWLTVV.

J is TRBJ2-1 and V is TRBV13; D gene unclear. V dropped 3 bases and J dropped 6 bases, with 12 bases sitting between them. Germline CDR1 reads PRHDT; CDR2 reads FYEKMQ (reference sequence). The CDR3 has 14 amino acids. Written as DNA, the CDR3 is TGTGCCAGCAGCTTCGGGCAATTGGGCAATGAGCAGTTCTTC. Amino acid sequence: CASSFGQLGNEQFF. The variable domain in full, completed from reference TRBV13 and TRBJ2-1, reads AAGVIQSPRHLIKEKRETATLKCYPIPRHDTVYWYQQGPGQDPQFLISFYEKMQSDKGSIPDRFSAQQFSDYHSELNMSSLELGDSALYFCASSFGQLGNEQFFGPGTRLTVL.

The CDR3 bases are TGTGCCCTTAGGGACCGCCCCGGGGAGCTGTTTTTT. It encodes CALRDRPGELFF. The V call is TRBV30, the J call TRBJ2-2, with D perhaps given as TRBD1 or TRBD2 (5 bases each). Trimming removed 8 bases at V and 6 bases at J, with 13 bases between. The CDR3 contains 12 residues. CDR1 and CDR2 from the germline V gene are GTSNPN and SVGIG (reference sequence). Looking up the rest from reference TRBV30 and TRBJ2-2 gives the full variable domain: SQTIHQWPATLVQPVGSPLSLECTVEGTSNPNLYWYRQAAGRGLQLLFYSVGIGQISSEVPQNLSASRPQDRQFILSSKKLLLSDSGFYLCALRDRPGELFFGEGSRLTVL.

This clone was recorded once. V is TRBV4-3 and J is TRBJ2-7, with D unclear. CDR1 and CDR2 (germline): LGHNA, YSLEER. The CDR3 has 16 residues. The germline V and J ends were trimmed by 0 bases and 2 bases, with 14 bases remaining between them. Here the CDR3 reads CASSQDLTVTAYEQYF. The CDR3 region has the DNA TGCGCCAGCAGCCAAGATCTGACGGTAACGGCCTACGAGCAGTACTTC.

The chain is built from TRBV27 and TRBJ2-3, with D tentatively TRBD1 or TRBD2 (5 bases each). The germline V gene encodes CDR1 MNHEY and CDR2 SMNVEV (reference sequence). V lost 1 base, J lost 11 bases, and 16 bases lay in between. The CDR3 consists of 14 residues. The CDR3 loop is CASSLWGRDQRQYF. For the CDR3, the DNA is TGTGCCAGCAGTTTATGGGGGAGAGACCAGAGGCAGTATTTT.

The chain carries TRBV9 and TRBJ2-1, with 8 bases that match TRBD1. The CDR3 is made up of 15 amino acids. V shed 4 bases and J 9 bases; nucleotides not matched to a gene: 12. Germline CDR1 reads SGDLS; CDR2 reads YYNGEE. For the CDR3, the DNA is TGTGCCAGCAGCTTCCGCCCGACAGGGGAAGGTGAGCAGTTCTTC. Its translation is CASSFRPTGEGEQFF.

The gene calls are TRBV5-6 and TRBJ2-1; possibly TRBD1 for D (6 bases). V was pared by 3 bases and J by 7 bases, with 11 bases between. CDR1 and CDR2 (germline): SGHDT, YYEEEE. The CDR3 runs 13 residues. CDR3 amino acids: CASSSDSWNEQFF. CDR3 DNA: TGTGCCAGCAGCTCGGACAGTTGGAATGAGCAGTTCTTC.

This rearrangement joins TRBV2 to TRBJ2-7, with D tentatively TRBD1 (6 bases). V dropped 3 bases and J dropped 3 bases, with 12 bases sitting between them. This CDR3 spans 14 amino acids. Germline values: CDR1 SNHLY, CDR2 FYNNEI. The CDR3 DNA reads as TGTGCCAGCAGTGACAGGGGACCCTTCTACGAGCAGTACTTC. Encoded protein: CASSDRGPFYEQYF.

This chain connects TRBV4-3 to TRBJ2-7; D is possibly TRBD2 (6 bases). The CDR3 has 14 amino acids. In germline, CDR1 is LGHNA, CDR2 YSLEER. V was clipped by 1 base and J by 2 bases, with 9 bases between them. CDR3 DNA sequence: TGCGCCAGCAGCCAAGGACGGGGGACCTACGAGCAGTACTTC. It specifies CASSQGRGTYEQYF.

The chain joins TRBV6-6 to TRBJ2-1; possible D gene TRBD2, 7 bases. The CDR3 loop spans 15 amino acids. V lost 2 bases, J lost 4 bases, and 12 bases lay in between. Germline V gene sequence: CDR1 MNHNY, CDR2 SVGAGI (reference sequence). The CDR3 region has the DNA TGTGCCAGCAGTTACACAAAGGGGGGGTACAATGAGCAGTTCTTC. It codes for CASSYTKGGYNEQFF.

The CDR3 DNA is TGCAGTGCTAGGAACGACAATGAGCAGTTCTTC. Its translation: CSARNDNEQFF. V gene TRBV20-1 combines with J gene TRBJ2-1; no definite D call. The V gene's germline CDR1 is DFQATT and CDR2 SNEGSKA (reference sequence). Trimming removed 3 bases from V and 5 bases from J, with 5 bases in between. The CDR3 spans 11 residues.